This T cell receptor (beta chain) was observed in a study of technical replicates of blood from a few donors (dated by TCRdb to the late 2010s). Receptor libraries were prepared by the immunoSEQ multiplex PCR assay. In TCRdb, the immuneACCESS table is reduced to in-frame sequences with V and J assigned. These tables do not hold every clone; where another copy was compared, an unresolved V gene accounts for under half, and the others remain unexplained. Here the sample has almost 90,000 clones; more than 85% occur a single time. The ten largest clones take up less than 0.35% of the sample. Concerning this clone itself: Its antigen remains unidentified. No much larger clone is present one base from it, and per-base qualities are unavailable.

This receptor was obtained from a human donor in good health. Sequences were obtained from T cells isolated from PBMCs.

The CDR3 loop reads CASSNSSPYNEQFF. The nucleotide sequence is TGTGCCAGCAGCAACTCTAGTCCCTACAATGAGCAGTTCTTC. This chain is built from TRBV6-1 and TRBJ2-1; a confident D gene designation cannot be given. The CDR3, cysteine through phenylalanine, is 14 amino acids long. The entry retains the CDR3 DNA only, 42 bases that are in frame from base 1. According to the germline V gene, CDR1 reads MNHNS and CDR2 reads SASEGT. The V end loses 6 bases and the J end loses 2 bases, and a stretch of 11 bases separates them.